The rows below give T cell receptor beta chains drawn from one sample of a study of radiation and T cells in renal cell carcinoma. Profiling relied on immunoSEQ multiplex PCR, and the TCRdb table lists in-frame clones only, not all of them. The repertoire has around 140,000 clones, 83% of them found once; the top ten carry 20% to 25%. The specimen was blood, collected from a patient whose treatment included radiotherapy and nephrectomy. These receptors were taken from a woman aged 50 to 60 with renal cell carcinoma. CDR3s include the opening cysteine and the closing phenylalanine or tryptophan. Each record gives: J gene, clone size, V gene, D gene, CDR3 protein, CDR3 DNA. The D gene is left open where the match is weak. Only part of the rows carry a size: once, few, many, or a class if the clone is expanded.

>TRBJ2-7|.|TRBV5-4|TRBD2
CASRGAGGPTEQYF
TGTGCCAGCCGGGGGGCGGGAGGGCCGACCGAGCAGTACTTC
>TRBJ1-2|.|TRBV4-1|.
CASSPARGYGYTF
TGCGCCAGCAGCCCCGCCAGGGGCTATGGCTACACCTTC
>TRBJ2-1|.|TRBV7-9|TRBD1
CASRTRTGQYNEQFF
TGTGCCAGCAGGACCCGGACAGGGCAATACAATGAGCAGTTCTTC
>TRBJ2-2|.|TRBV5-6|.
CASSSSGGRWAGELFF
TGTGCCAGCAGCTCGTCCGGGGGTAGATGGGCCGGGGAGCTGTTTTTT
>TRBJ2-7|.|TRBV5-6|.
CASSFQVEQYF
TGTGCCAGCAGCTTCCAGGTCGAGCAGTACTTC
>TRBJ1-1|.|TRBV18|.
CASSDYQATNTEAFF
TGTGCCAGCTCAGACTATCAGGCGACGAACACTGAAGCTTTCTTT
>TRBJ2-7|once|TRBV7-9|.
CASSLAASYEQYF
TGTGCCAGCAGCTTAGCGGCCTCCTACGAGCAGTACTTC
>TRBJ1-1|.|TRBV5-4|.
CASSLVGKDTEAFF
TGTGCCAGCAGCTTGGTAGGGAAGGACACTGAAGCTTTCTTT
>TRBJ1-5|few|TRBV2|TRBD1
CASSHGTVRRNMPQHF
TGTGCCAGCAGTCATGGGACAGTTCGGAGGAACATGCCCCAGCATTTT
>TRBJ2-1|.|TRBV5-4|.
CASSPGPSVALNEQFF
TGTGCCAGCAGTCCCGGGCCTTCTGTCGCCCTCAATGAGCAGTTCTTC
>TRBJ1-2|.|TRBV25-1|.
CASSVADTYGYTF
TGTGCCAGCAGCGTCGCAGACACATATGGCTACACCTTC
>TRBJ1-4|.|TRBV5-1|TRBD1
CASSRGTGRANEKLFF
TGCGCCAGCAGCAGGGGGACAGGTCGAGCTAATGAAAAACTGTTTTTT
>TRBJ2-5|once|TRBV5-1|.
CASSSGLRGETQYF
TGCGCCAGCAGCTCTGGCTTAAGAGGGGAGACCCAGTACTTC
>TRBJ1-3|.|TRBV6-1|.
CASSEVAASGNTIYF
TGTGCCAGCAGTGAAGTGGCAGCCTCTGGAAACACCATATATTTT
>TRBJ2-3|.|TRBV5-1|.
CASSPPSGGSTDTQYF
TGCGCCAGCAGCCCACCGTCCGGGGGATCGACAGATACGCAGTATTTT
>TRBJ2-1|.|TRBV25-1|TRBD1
CASSETLGDRGPRLFF
TGTGCCAGCAGTGAAACCTTGGGGGACAGGGGGCCCCGGCTGTTCTTC
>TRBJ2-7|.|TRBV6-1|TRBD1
CASSLLSGGGEQYF
TGTGCCAGCAGTCTTCTGTCAGGGGGCGGCGAGCAGTACTTC
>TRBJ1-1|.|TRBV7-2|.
CASSLVGSGAFF
TGTGCCAGCAGTTTAGTTGGGTCGGGAGCTTTCTTT
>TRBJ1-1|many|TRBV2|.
CASSGRRAGYTEAFF
TGTGCCAGCAGTGGTCGGCGGGCAGGGTATACTGAAGCTTTCTTT
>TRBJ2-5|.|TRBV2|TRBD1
CAPAGTGGETQYF
TGTGCCCCTGCCGGGACAGGGGGAGAGACCCAGTACTTC
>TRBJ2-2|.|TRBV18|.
CASSPGRERSGELFF
TGTGCCAGCTCACCAGGCCGGGAAAGATCCGGGGAGCTGTTTTTT
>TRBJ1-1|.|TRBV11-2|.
CASSLGQGSTEAFF
TGTGCCAGCAGCTTAGGCCAGGGTTCCACTGAAGCTTTCTTT
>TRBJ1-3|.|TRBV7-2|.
CASSFQGNTIYF
TGTGCCAGCAGCTTTCAAGGAAACACCATATATTTT
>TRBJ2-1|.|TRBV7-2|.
CASSLRGFGSYNEQFF
TGTGCCAGCAGCTTAAGGGGGTTTGGGTCCTACAATGAGCAGTTCTTC
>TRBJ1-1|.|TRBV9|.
CASSVDPGLNTEAFF
TGTGCCAGCAGCGTAGATCCAGGATTGAACACTGAAGCTTTCTTT
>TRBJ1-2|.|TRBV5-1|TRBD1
CASSRDSYGYTF
TGCGCCAGCAGCCGGGACAGCTATGGCTACACCTTC
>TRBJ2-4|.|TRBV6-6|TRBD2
CASSYLAGDVLNIQYF
TGTGCCAGCAGTTACCTAGCGGGGGACGTACTAAACATTCAGTACTTC
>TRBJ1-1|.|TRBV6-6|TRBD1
CASSRQGAFF
TGTGCCAGCAGCCGACAGGGAGCTTTCTTT
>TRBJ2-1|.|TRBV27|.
CASSFSSNEQFF
TGTGCCAGCAGTTTTTCGTCGAATGAGCAGTTCTTC
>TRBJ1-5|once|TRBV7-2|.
CASSYDSYQPQHF
TGTGCCAGCAGCTATGACAGCTATCAGCCCCAGCATTTT
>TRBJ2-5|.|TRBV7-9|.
CASSLQQAGAQYF
TGTGCCAGCAGCTTACAGCAGGCCGGTGCCCAGTACTTC
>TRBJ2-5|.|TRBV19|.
CASSLGAEETQYF
TGTGCCAGTAGTCTCGGGGCCGAAGAGACCCAGTACTTC
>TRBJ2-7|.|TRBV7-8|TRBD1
CASSEFIRDSTYEQYF
TGTGCCAGCAGCGAATTTATCCGGGACAGTACCTACGAGCAGTACTTC
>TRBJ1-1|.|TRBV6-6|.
CASSYSRSVNTEAFF
TGTGCCAGCAGTTACTCGAGGTCTGTGAACACTGAAGCTTTCTTT
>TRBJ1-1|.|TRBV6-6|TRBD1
CASSGTGGFAAEAFF
TGTGCCAGCAGTGGGACAGGGGGCTTCGCAGCTGAAGCTTTCTTT
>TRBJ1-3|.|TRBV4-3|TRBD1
CASSQEKRVRKGAFSGNTIYF
TGCGCCAGCAGCCAAGAAAAGAGGGTACGCAAGGGGGCCTTCTCTGGAAACACCATATATTTT
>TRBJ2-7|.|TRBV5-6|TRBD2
CASSFPSGGSYEQYF
TGTGCCAGCAGCTTTCCTAGCGGGGGGTCTTACGAGCAGTACTTC
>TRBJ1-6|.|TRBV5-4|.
CASSSALDGFLGDSPLHF
TGTGCCAGCAGCTCCGCTCTGGACGGATTCCTTGGTGATTCACCCCTCCACTTT
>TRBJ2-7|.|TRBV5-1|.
CASSLRAHEQYF
TGCGCCAGCAGCTTGAGGGCCCACGAGCAGTACTTC
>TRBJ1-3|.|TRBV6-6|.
CASSRDGAGNTIYF
TGTGCCAGCAGCAGGGACGGGGCGGGAAACACCATATATTTT
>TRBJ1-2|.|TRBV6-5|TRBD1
CASSSRTGGGYTF
TGTGCCAGCAGTTCCCGGACAGGAGGTGGCTACACCTTC
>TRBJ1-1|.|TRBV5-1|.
CASSLNTEAFF
TGCGCCAGCAGTCTTAACACTGAAGCTTTCTTT
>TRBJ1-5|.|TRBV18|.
CASSDDSNQPQHF
TGTGCCAGCTCAGATGATAGCAATCAGCCCCAGCATTTT
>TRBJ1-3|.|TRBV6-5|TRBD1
CASSPQGADTIYF
TGTGCCAGCAGTCCACAGGGGGCAGACACCATATATTTT
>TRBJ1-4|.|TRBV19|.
CASTQGRLNEKLFF
TGTGCCAGTACCCAGGGCCGGCTTAATGAAAAACTGTTTTTT
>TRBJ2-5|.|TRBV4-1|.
CASSQDRLETQYF
TGCGCCAGCAGCCAAGATCGGTTGGAGACCCAGTACTTC
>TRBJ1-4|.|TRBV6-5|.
CASSGAGGHEKLFF
TGTGCCAGCAGTGGAGCTGGAGGTCATGAAAAACTGTTTTTT
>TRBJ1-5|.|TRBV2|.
CASSERLSNQPQHF
TGTGCCAGCAGTGAACGACTGAGCAATCAGCCCCAGCATTTT
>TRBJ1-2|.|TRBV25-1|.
CASQDSEGGYTF
TGTGCCAGCCAGGACTCGGAAGGAGGCTACACCTTC
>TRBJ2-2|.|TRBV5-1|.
CASSGDVGGYGELFF
TGCGCCAGCAGCGGGGACGTCGGCGGGTACGGGGAGCTGTTTTTT
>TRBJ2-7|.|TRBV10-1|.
CASSDGAYEQYF
TGCGCCAGCAGTGATGGGGCCTACGAGCAGTACTTC
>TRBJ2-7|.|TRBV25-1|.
CASWGRGSGSYEQYF
TGTGCCAGCTGGGGAAGGGGTTCGGGGTCCTACGAGCAGTACTTC
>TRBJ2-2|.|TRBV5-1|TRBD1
CASSRTGPTGELFF
TGCGCCAGCAGCCGGACAGGGCCCACCGGGGAGCTGTTTTTT